These 31 T cell receptor beta chains came from one sample sequenced in a study of naive and memory T cell subsets. For blood and skin samples, reverse transcription used TCR alpha and beta constant primers. TCRdb recomputed calls from the 5' RACE reads with MiXCR, one row per CDR3 protein. The sample shows approximately 27,000 distinct CDR3 sequences, approximately 22% of them seen only once. RNA was extracted from more than 2 ml of whole blood of healthy adults. The receptor set was obtained from a female donor in good health.

Ten or more counts support this clonotype. The CDR3 DNA reads TGTGCCGTCAGGGGGGGAAGGGCAGAGACCCAGTACTTC. Protein sequence: CAVRGGRAETQYF. The J gene is TRBJ2-5, the V gene TRBV2; D may be TRBD1 or TRBD2 (7 bases each). This CDR3 has 13 residues. The germline V gene encodes CDR1 SNHLY and CDR2 FYNNEI. Trimming left V 11 bases short and J 4 bases short, with 17 bases between.

This clonotype was found a few times. The chain joins TRBV20-1 to TRBJ2-1; D is ambiguous. The CDR3 is 11 amino acids. The germline V and J ends were trimmed by 2 bases and 10 bases, with 9 bases remaining between them. Germline CDR1 is DFQATT and CDR2 is SNEGSKA (reference sequence). The CDR3 DNA follows: TGCAGTGCTAGAAAGACCCAGGAGCAGTTCTTC. Translated: CSARKTQEQFF.

This clonotype has a handful of counts. The chain is built from TRBV6-1 and TRBJ1-2, with 8 bases lining up with TRBD1. Germline CDR1 is MNHNS and CDR2 is SASEGT. The CDR3 contains 15 residues. The ends lost 2 bases at V and 3 bases at J; junction bases unmatched: 5. The CDR3 bases are TGTGCCAGCAGTGAAACAGGGGGTCTGGACTATGGCTACACCTTC. Encoded protein: CASSETGGLDYGYTF.

The rearrangement links TRBV6-2 or TRBV6-3 to TRBJ1-1, with D tentatively TRBD1 (6 bases). V lost 10 bases to trimming and J lost 5 bases, with 17 bases between them. The CDR3 sequence is 13 residues long. CDR1 and CDR2 from the germline V gene are MNHEY and SVGEGT. The CDR3 protein is CATLPQGMTEAFF. CDR3 in DNA: TGTGCCACCCTGCCGCAGGGGATGACTGAAGCTTTCTTT.

The chain combines TRBV20-1 with TRBJ2-7; 13 bases are a match to TRBD2. Germline loops: CDR1 DFQATT, CDR2 SNEGSKA (reference sequence). The ends lost 6 bases at V and 2 bases at J; junction bases unmatched: 10. This CDR3 comprises 16 residues. CDR3 nucleotides: TGCAGTGCCAGGCGACTAGCGGGAGGAGCGGCCTACGAGCAGTACTTC. Translation: CSARRLAGGAAYEQYF.

By sample fraction, this clonotype is medium-sized. The J gene is TRBJ2-7, the V gene TRBV29-1, with D unclear. This CDR3 contains 12 residues. Germline V lookup: CDR1 SQVTM, CDR2 ANQGSEA. V lost 6 bases to trimming and J lost 3 bases, with 12 bases between them. The CDR3 sequence is CSVVGSYYEQYF. The CDR3 nucleotides read TGCAGCGTGGTCGGCAGCTACTACGAGCAGTACTTC.

This clonotype was counted many times. V and J are TRBV20-1 and TRBJ1-4; D is uncertain. Germline CDR1 and CDR2: DFQATT and SNEGSKA (reference sequence). This CDR3 region has 13 residues. V was cut by 5 bases and J by 0 bases, with 7 bases left in between. Here the CDR3 reads CSARASTNEKLFF. The DNA of the CDR3 is TGCAGTGCTCGAGCTTCAACTAATGAAAAACTGTTTTTT.

The chain uses TRBV20-1 and TRBJ1-2; D remains unclear. CDR1 is DFQATT and CDR2 is SNEGSKA in the germline V gene (reference sequence). This CDR3 is 13 amino acids long. Trimming cost V 6 bases and J 8 bases, with 19 bases left between them. CDR3 bases: TGCAGTGCCCCTTTGGACTGGGGAAGGGGCTACACCTTC. Its protein is CSAPLDWGRGYTF.

In this sample, this clonotype turned up a few times. This rearrangement joins TRBV20-1 to TRBJ2-7; no clear D gene. Germline-derived CDR1 and CDR2 are DFQATT and SNEGSKA (reference sequence). The CDR3 is made up of 14 amino acids. V dropped 2 bases and J dropped 6 bases, with 17 bases sitting between them. The CDR3 spells CSARPGPNPGEQYF. The CDR3 DNA reads TGCAGTGCTAGACCCGGGCCCAACCCCGGCGAGCAGTACTTC.

This clonotype was counted only a few times. The chain carries TRBV6-5 and TRBJ2-2, with 9 bases lining up with TRBD2. The ends lost 2 bases at V and 6 bases at J; junction bases unmatched: 4. This CDR3 spans 15 amino acids. The germline gives CDR1 MNHEY, CDR2 SVGAGI. The CDR3 nucleotides read TGTGCCAGCAGTTACCTAGCGGGGCGGTCCGGGGAGCTGTTTTTT. Translated, it gives CASSYLAGRSGELFF.

This sequence joins TRBV7-9 and TRBJ2-6, with 7 bases matching TRBD1. Germline trimming cut 5 bases from V and 0 bases from J; bases unmatched to any gene: 7. The CDR3 is 17 amino acids. Germline loops: CDR1 SEHNR, CDR2 FQNEAQ (reference sequence). As DNA, the CDR3 is TGTGCCAGCAGCGTACCGGGACAGAGCTCTGGGGCCAACGTCCTGACTTTC. This gives the protein CASSVPGQSSGANVLTF. Full variable domain (rest looked up from reference TRBV7-9 and TRBJ2-6): DTGVSQNPRHKITKRGQNVTFRCDPISEHNRLYWYRQTLGQGPEFLTYFQNEAQLEKSRLLSDRFSAERPKGSFSTLEIQRTEQGDSAMYLCASSVPGQSSGANVLTFGAGSRLTVL.

The chain couples TRBV7-2 to TRBJ2-5; D is perhaps TRBD2 (5 bases). CDR3 length: 18 residues. The V gene's germline CDR1 is SGHTA and CDR2 FQGNSA. The V gene lost 4 bases and the J gene lost 4 bases, with 25 bases spanning the gap. CDR3 sequence (DNA): TGTGCCAGCAGCTACCCCCCCGAGGGCCATGGCGTCGGAGAGACCCAGTACTTC. Amino acids: CASSYPPEGHGVGETQYF. Full variable domain (remainder filled in from reference TRBV7-2 and TRBJ2-5): GAGVSQSPSNKVTEKGKDVELRCDPISGHTALYWYRQSLGQGLEFLIYFQGNSAPDKSGLPSDRFSAERTGGSVSTLTIQRTQQEDSAVYLCASSYPPEGHGVGETQYFGPGTRLLVL.

This clonotype counts as medium-sized. The chain employs TRBV11-2 and TRBJ2-2, with D tentatively TRBD1 (6 bases). The CDR3 contains 18 residues. The V gene lost 0 bases and the J gene lost 5 bases, with 19 bases spanning the gap. Germline-derived CDR1 and CDR2 are SGHAT and FQNNGV. CDR3 DNA: TGTGCCAGCAGCTTAGATCGAGTGGGAACAGGGCTGACCGGGGAGCTGTTTTTT. Translated: CASSLDRVGTGLTGELFF.

This sequence joins TRBV20-1 and TRBJ2-3, with TRBD2 identical over 7 bases. CDR1 is DFQATT, CDR2 SNEGSKA, per germline (reference sequence). Trimming cost V 0 bases and J 2 bases; bases outside gene matches: 11. CDR3 size: 17 residues. CDR3 amino acids: CSARDLQRGPTTDTQYF. DNA for the CDR3: TGCAGTGCTAGAGATTTACAGCGGGGCCCCACCACAGATACGCAGTATTTT.

This clonotype was seen at least ten times. The chain couples TRBV5-1 to TRBJ1-2, with TRBD1 as a possible D gene (5 bases). The CDR3 extends over 13 amino acids. Germline V CDR1 and CDR2: SGHRS, YFSETQ. The V end was cut by 0 bases, the J end by 8 bases, with 11 bases between. CDR3 residues: CASSLEDGGGYTF. The CDR3 DNA reads as TGCGCCAGCAGCTTGGAAGACGGGGGGGGCTACACCTTC.

This clonotype was observed a handful of times. The V and J genes are TRBV20-1 and TRBJ2-5; D is ambiguous. Per germline, CDR1 DFQATT and CDR2 SNEGSKA (reference sequence). This CDR3 contains 11 residues. V lost 6 bases and J 2 bases, leaving 7 bases between the germline ends. The CDR3 nucleotides are TGCAGTGCGCCGCTACAAGAGACCCAGTACTTC. Its protein is CSAPLQETQYF.

The chain recombines TRBV6-2 or TRBV6-3 with TRBJ2-2; the match to TRBD1 covers 7 bases. The germline V gene has CDR1 MNHEY and CDR2 SVGEGT. Losses at the gene ends were 9 bases for V and 7 bases for J; bases not matched to a gene: 14. The CDR3 has 15 residues. For the CDR3, the DNA is TGTGCCAGTGCACGACCGGGACAGTTCGGCGGGGAGCTGTTTTTT. Its protein is CASARPGQFGGELFF.

This clonotype was counted many times. The chain couples TRBV11-2 to TRBJ2-1; the match to TRBD2 covers 13 bases. The CDR3 covers 17 residues. The germline gives CDR1 SGHAT, CDR2 FQNNGV. V gave up 5 bases and J gave up 2 bases; unmatched junction bases: 6. The CDR3 sequence is CASSPGTSGTPYNEQFF. The CDR3 bases are TGTGCCAGCAGCCCTGGGACTAGCGGGACTCCCTACAATGAGCAGTTCTTC.

This clonotype is medium-sized within its sample. The rearrangement uses TRBV29-1 and TRBJ1-1; 7 bases are shared with TRBD1. Germline CDR1 is SQVTM and CDR2 is ANQGSEA. V trimming: 4 bases; J trimming: 2 bases; junction bases outside the gene matches: 7. This CDR3 spans 14 amino acids. As DNA, the CDR3 is TGCAGCGTTGGAGCCGGGACAGCAAACACTGAAGCTTTCTTT. This gives the protein CSVGAGTANTEAFF.

This clonotype occurred a few times. The V and J genes are TRBV29-1 and TRBJ1-1; D not resolved. V lost 1 base, J lost 10 bases, and 10 bases lay in between. Germline loops: CDR1 SQVTM, CDR2 ANQGSEA. CDR3 length: 11 amino acids. CDR3 amino acids: CSVEGSHGAFF. DNA of the CDR3: TGCAGCGTTGAAGGGAGCCACGGAGCTTTCTTT.

This chain links TRBV28 with TRBJ1-6; D is ambiguous. V lost 8 bases and J 9 bases, leaving 11 bases between the germline ends. The CDR3 has 12 residues. The germline CDR1 and CDR2 sequences are MDHEN and SYDVKM. The CDR3 DNA reads TGTGCCAGCTGCGACACAGTTTCACCCCTCCACTTT. Translation: CASCDTVSPLHF. The full variable domain, in which reference TRBV28 and TRBJ1-6 provide the parts outside the CDR3, is DVKVTQSSRYLVKRTGEKVFLECVQDMDHENMFWYRQDPGLGLRLIYFSYDVKMKEKGDIPEGYSVSREKKERFSLILESASTNQTSMYLCASCDTVSPLHFGNGTRLTVT.

The CDR3 DNA reads as TGCAGTGCTCCCGGGCCCGGGGAGCTGTTTTTT. Residues: CSAPGPGELFF. This chain uses TRBV20-1 with TRBJ2-2; no firm D call. Germline V lookup: CDR1 DFQATT, CDR2 SNEGSKA (reference sequence). CDR3 length: 11 amino acids. Trimming took off 5 bases at V and 6 bases at J, with 7 bases between the two ends.

To note about this clonotype: Being one base from a much bigger clone, this may be a read error. The V and J genes are TRBV29-1 and TRBJ2-7; D is undetermined. Germline-derived CDR1 and CDR2 are SQVTM and ANQGSEA. Trimming removed 3 bases from V and 2 bases from J, with 11 bases in between. The CDR3 has 13 residues. The CDR3: CSVEAGGTYEQYF. Here the CDR3 DNA reads TGCAGCGTTGAGGCTGGCGGAACCTACGAGCAGTACTTC.

The chain carries TRBV20-1 and TRBJ2-5; 10 bases are shared with TRBD1. The germline gives CDR1 DFQATT, CDR2 SNEGSKA (reference sequence). J lost 1 base, V lost 3 bases, and 11 bases had no gene match. This CDR3 has 17 residues. As DNA, the CDR3 is TGCAGTGCTAGGGGGGACAGGGGTCTCCCTCTCCAAGAGACCCAGTACTTC. Translation gives CSARGDRGLPLQETQYF.

The chain carries TRBV9 and TRBJ1-3; D not resolved. The V end was cut by 0 bases, the J end by 4 bases, with 5 bases between. This CDR3 is built from 13 residues. The germline V gene encodes CDR1 SGDLS and CDR2 YYNGEE. CDR3 sequence: CASSVAEGNTIYF. The DNA of the CDR3 is TGTGCCAGCAGCGTAGCCGAGGGAAACACCATATATTTT.

This chain connects TRBV20-1 to TRBJ2-3; 9 bases are a match to TRBD1. Germline-derived CDR1 and CDR2 are DFQATT and SNEGSKA (reference sequence). There are 17 residues in the CDR3. With V trimmed by 0 bases and J by 4 bases, 11 bases remained unmatched. CDR3 protein: CSARDLGTGFFADTQYF. CDR3 DNA sequence: TGCAGTGCTAGAGATCTAGGGACAGGGTTTTTCGCAGATACGCAGTATTTT.

The V call is TRBV20-1, the J call TRBJ2-4, with D hard to call. Trimming stripped 3 bases from V and 1 base from J, with 10 bases between. CDR1 and CDR2 from the germline V gene are DFQATT and SNEGSKA (reference sequence). CDR3 size: 14 residues. CDR3: CSASLGFAKNIQYF. CDR3 in DNA: TGCAGTGCTAGTTTGGGATTCGCCAAAAACATTCAGTACTTC.

This clonotype was seen a handful of times. The chain is built from TRBV29-1 and TRBJ1-5; D call uncertain. The V end lost 4 bases, the J end lost 5 bases, and 12 bases lay between the germline ends. This CDR3 has 13 residues. In germline, CDR1 is SQVTM, CDR2 ANQGSEA. This CDR3 reads CSVAGASDQPQHF. CDR3 sequence (DNA): TGCAGCGTTGCGGGAGCCTCAGATCAGCCCCAGCATTTT.

The V call is TRBV19, the J call TRBJ2-2; 7 bases map to TRBD1. The germline gives CDR1 LNHDA, CDR2 SQIVND (reference sequence). The CDR3 loop spans 14 amino acids. The ends lost 8 bases at V and 3 bases at J; junction bases unmatched: 6. The CDR3 region has the DNA TGTGCCAGTGCCGGGACAGTCGACACCGGGGAGCTGTTTTTT. This encodes CASAGTVDTGELFF. Combining the CDR3 with reference TRBV19 and TRBJ2-2 gives the whole variable domain DGGITQSPKYLFRKEGQNVTLSCEQNLNHDAMYWYRQDPGQGLRLIYYSQIVNDFQKGDIAEGYSVSREKKESFPLTVTSAQKNPTAFYLCASAGTVDTGELFFGEGSRLTVL.

This clonotype is medium-sized within its sample. The gene calls are TRBV18 and TRBJ1-1; no clear D gene. There are 17 residues in the CDR3. V lost 2 bases to trimming and J lost 1 base, with 17 bases between them. Germline lookup yields CDR1 KGHSH and CDR2 LQKENI. CDR3 in amino acids: CASSPTPSYYSNTEAFF. As DNA, the CDR3 is TGTGCCAGCTCACCAACGCCTTCCTACTATTCGAACACTGAAGCTTTCTTT.

This clonotype has a count of ten or more. The V call is TRBV20-1, the J call TRBJ1-1, with no clear D. With 3 bases removed from V and 0 bases from J, the gap between germline ends came to 14 bases. CDR1 and CDR2 from the germline V gene are DFQATT and SNEGSKA (reference sequence). The CDR3 consists of 15 residues. CDR3 sequence: CSARGILPMNTEAFF. CDR3 nucleotides: TGCAGTGCTAGGGGGATTCTGCCCATGAACACTGAAGCTTTCTTT.